One and the same sample provided the 11 T cell receptor beta chains below, sequenced in a study of cytotoxic CD8 clonotypes in ibrutinib-treated CLL. TCRdb's copy holds only in-frame clones and misses some; the assay was immunoSEQ multiplex PCR. Here the sample spans about 50,000 clones, about 57% being singletons. The sequenced sample was PBMCs, obtained after 24 months of ibrutinib treatment. All receptors derive from a human donor with chronic lymphocytic leukemia.

This clone was seen a handful of times. The chain uses TRBV6-5 and TRBJ2-1; perhaps TRBD1 as D (6 bases). Germline assignment: CDR1 MNHEY and CDR2 SVGAGI. The V and J ends lost 3 bases and 5 bases respectively, with 11 bases between them. This CDR3 has 14 amino acids. CDR3 DNA sequence: TGTGCCAGCAGTTATCAGGGGCCAAACAATGAGCAGTTCTTC. Protein product: CASSYQGPNNEQFF.

The rearrangement links TRBV11-3 to TRBJ2-7; maybe TRBD1 (5 bases). This CDR3 spans 12 amino acids. Trimming pared 6 bases from V and 6 bases from J, leaving 12 bases between. Germline CDR1 reads SGHNT; CDR2 reads YENEEA. The DNA of the CDR3 is TGTGCCAGCAGTACAAGGGGCGGCGAGCAGTACTTC. Translated, it gives CASSTRGGEQYF.

The chain has TRBV6-6 and TRBJ2-7, with 10 bases lining up with TRBD1. J gave up 2 bases and V 8 bases, and 3 bases lay outside the gene matches. The CDR3 runs 13 residues. Germline assignment: CDR1 MNHNY and CDR2 SVGAGI (reference sequence). The CDR3 loop is CASRDRGTYEQYF. The CDR3 bases are TGTGCCAGCCGGGACAGGGGTACCTACGAGCAGTACTTC.

J is TRBJ2-7 and V is TRBV11-2, with D hard to call. The CDR3 has 12 amino acids. With 7 bases removed from V and 2 bases from J, the gap between germline ends came to 9 bases. CDR1 is SGHAT and CDR2 is FQNNGV in the germline V gene. The CDR3 is CASKGRAYEQYF. CDR3 DNA sequence: TGTGCCAGCAAAGGCCGGGCCTACGAGCAGTACTTC.

The J gene is TRBJ1-4, the V gene TRBV5-1; 12 nucleotides match TRBD1. CDR3 length: 15 amino acids. With V trimmed by 4 bases and J by 8 bases, 6 bases remained unmatched. CDR1 is SGHRS, CDR2 YFSETQ, per germline. CDR3: CASSPQGTGGEKLFF. Here the CDR3 DNA reads TGCGCCAGCAGCCCGCAGGGGACAGGGGGCGAAAAACTGTTTTTT.

The chain uses TRBV6-5 and TRBJ2-7; 10 positions agree with TRBD2. The CDR3 spans 14 residues. The trim removed 5 bases at V and 5 bases at J, leaving 6 bases unmatched. CDR1 and CDR2 from the germline V gene are MNHEY and SVGAGI. DNA of the CDR3: TGTGCCAGCAGTGACAGCGGGGGGGCGAACGAGCAGTACTTC. As protein: CASSDSGGANEQYF.

The CDR3 here is CASSHRGGTGELFF. The CDR3 region has the DNA TGTGCCAGCAGCCACCGGGGGGGGACCGGGGAGCTGTTTTTT. The chain combines TRBV14 with TRBJ2-2, with TRBD2 identical over 8 bases. Germline values: CDR1 SGHDN, CDR2 FVKESK. After removal of 3 bases from V and 5 bases from J, the junction contained 2 bases not matched to a gene. There are 14 residues in the CDR3.

This chain uses TRBV20-1 with TRBJ1-4; no definite D call. Germline V CDR1 and CDR2: DFQATT, SNEGSKA (reference sequence). Trimming took 3 bases from V and 8 from J, leaving 7 bases between them. The CDR3 sequence is 11 residues long. The CDR3 DNA sequence: TGCAGTGCTAGGGACGGAGAAAAACTGTTTTTT. Translation gives CSARDGEKLFF.

The J gene is TRBJ2-1, the V gene TRBV9, with D tentatively TRBD2 (6 bases). The germline gives CDR1 SGDLS, CDR2 YYNGEE. V dropped 0 bases and J dropped 6 bases, with 10 bases sitting between them. This CDR3 spans 14 amino acids. CDR3: CASSVVSSANEQFF. The DNA for the CDR3 is TGTGCCAGCAGCGTAGTATCTAGCGCCAATGAGCAGTTCTTC.

The chain uses TRBV13 and TRBJ1-2; D unclear. This CDR3 is 12 amino acids long. V was cut by 5 bases and J by 6 bases, with 10 bases left in between. Germline CDR1 is PRHDT and CDR2 is FYEKMQ (reference sequence). In DNA, the CDR3 is TGTGCCAGCAGCCCTTCATCGGATGGCTACACCTTC. Its protein is CASSPSSDGYTF.

The chain is built from TRBV6-1 and TRBJ1-5; D uncertain. Per germline, CDR1 MNHNS and CDR2 SASEGT. The CDR3 sequence is 13 residues long. The V end was cut by 6 bases, the J end by 6 bases, with 12 bases between. CDR3 sequence reads: CASRSSAGQPQHF. DNA for the CDR3: TGTGCCAGCAGATCCTCGGCCGGTCAGCCCCAGCATTTT.